A selection of T cell receptor beta chains follows, all from one sample in a study of cytomegalovirus exposure and HLA in healthy donors. The table came from immunoSEQ multiplex PCR; TCRdb's copy has only in-frame clones and leaves some out. The sample yields around 140,000 clones, about 78% seen once. Sequencing was carried out using PBMCs. The receptors stem from a man aged 50-60 years in good health and CMV-seropositive. Both conserved end residues are part of each CDR3. Each record gives: J gene, clone size, V gene, CDR3 protein. A row's size may be missing; if present it is once, few, many or a size class.

>TRBJ2-7|.|TRBV7-2
CASSLEYGTYEQYF
>TRBJ2-1|.|TRBV29-1
CSVEWTGLVQFF
>TRBJ2-5|few|TRBV28
CASSFRDRGETQYF
>TRBJ2-5|few|TRBV9
CASSEQGIPAQETQYF
>TRBJ2-7|.|TRBV19
CASSIRGSGPYEQYF
>TRBJ2-7|.|TRBV7-2
CASSLARSEGRYEQYF
>TRBJ1-5|.|TRBV16
CASSPSNSQPQHF
>TRBJ2-1|.|TRBV10-3
CAISESEREVSYNEQFF
>TRBJ1-1|.|TRBV4-3
CASSRGLLNTEAFF
>TRBJ2-5|few|TRBV7-9
CASSLGGGRETQYF
>TRBJ2-1|.|TRBV6-1
CASIKGGSYNEQFF
>TRBJ2-1|.|TRBV5-1
CASSLEPSGGAYNEQFF
>TRBJ2-3|few|TRBV14
CASSQNARDTQYF
>TRBJ2-3|.|TRBV6-6
CASSSVSTDTQYF
>TRBJ2-7|.|TRBV18
CASSPPDTVEQYF
>TRBJ1-2|.|TRBV11-2
CASSLRLQGDESYTF
>TRBJ2-1|.|TRBV9
CASSVGSLSNEQFF
>TRBJ1-4|.|TRBV2
CASSEIATNEKLFF
>TRBJ2-7|.|TRBV7-2
CASSLAGAGTGAYEQYF
>TRBJ2-3|.|TRBV10-1
CASSASLVNTQYF
>TRBJ2-5|.|TRBV18
CASSPNRETQYF
>TRBJ1-6|.|TRBV29-1
CSVVQGEGSPLHF